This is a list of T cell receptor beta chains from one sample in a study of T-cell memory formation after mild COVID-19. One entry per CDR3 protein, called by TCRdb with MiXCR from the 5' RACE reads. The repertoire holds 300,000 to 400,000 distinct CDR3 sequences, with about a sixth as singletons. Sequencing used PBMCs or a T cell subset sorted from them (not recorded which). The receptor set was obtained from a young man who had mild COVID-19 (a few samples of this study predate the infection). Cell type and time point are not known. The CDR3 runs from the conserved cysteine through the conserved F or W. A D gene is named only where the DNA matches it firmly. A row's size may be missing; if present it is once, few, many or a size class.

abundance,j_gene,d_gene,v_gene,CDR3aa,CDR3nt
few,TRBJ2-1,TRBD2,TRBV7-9,CASSGTSGEERNEQFF,TGTGCCAGCAGCGGGACTAGCGGGGAGGAGAGGAATGAGCAGTTCTTC
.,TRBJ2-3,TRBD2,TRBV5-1,CASSPRASGANTDTQYF,TGCGCCAGCAGCCCTAGGGCTAGCGGGGCCAACACAGATACGCAGTATTTT
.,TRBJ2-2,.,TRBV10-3,CAMGGLFNTGELFF,TGTGCCATGGGGGGGCTGTTCAACACCGGGGAGCTGTTTTTT
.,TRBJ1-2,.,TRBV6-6,CASSWQGINYGYTF,TGTGCCAGCAGTTGGCAGGGGATTAACTATGGCTACACCTTC
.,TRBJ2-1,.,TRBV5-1,CASSSGFSYNEQFF,TGCGCCAGCAGCTCTGGGTTCTCTTACAATGAGCAGTTCTTC
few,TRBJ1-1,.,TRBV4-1,CASSRNSLMNTEAFF,TGCGCCAGCAGCCGCAACAGCCTCATGAACACTGAAGCTTTCTTT
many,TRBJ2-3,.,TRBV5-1,CASSRSRTDTQYF,TGCGCCAGCTCCCGGAGTCGCACAGATACGCAGTATTTT
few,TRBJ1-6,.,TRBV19,CASTYGPQNSPLHF,TGTGCCAGTACCTACGGACCTCAAAATTCACCCCTCCACTTT
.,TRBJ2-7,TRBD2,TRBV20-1,CSASHSGGTYEQYF,TGCAGTGCTTCCCATAGCGGGGGAACCTACGAGCAGTACTTC
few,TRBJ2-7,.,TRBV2,CASSWTESSYEQYF,TGTGCCAGCAGTTGGACGGAGAGCTCCTACGAGCAGTACTTC
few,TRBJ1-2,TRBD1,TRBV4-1,CASSRAPGQSTNYGYTF,TGCGCCAGCAGCCGAGCACCGGGACAGTCTACTAACTATGGCTACACCTTC
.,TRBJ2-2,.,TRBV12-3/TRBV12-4,CASSFTYPNTGELFF,TGTGCCAGCAGTTTCACCTACCCGAACACCGGGGAGCTGTTTTTT
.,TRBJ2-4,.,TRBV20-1,CSVSAGRENIQYF,TGCAGTGTTTCCGCGGGCAGGGAAAACATTCAGTACTTC
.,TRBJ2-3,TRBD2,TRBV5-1,CASSWGLAGGDTQYF,TGCGCCAGCAGCTGGGGACTAGCGGGGGGAGATACGCAGTATTTT
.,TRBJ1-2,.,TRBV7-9,CASSFTGSNGYTF,TGTGCCAGCAGCTTTACAGGGTCGAATGGCTACACCTTC
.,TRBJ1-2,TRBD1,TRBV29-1,CSVEVLGTVDNYGYTF,TGCAGCGTTGAAGTTCTGGGGACAGTTGATAACTATGGCTACACCTTC
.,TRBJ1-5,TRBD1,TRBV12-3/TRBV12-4,CASSFQGASGIQPQHF,TGTGCCAGCAGTTTTCAGGGGGCGAGTGGGATCCAGCCCCAGCATTTT
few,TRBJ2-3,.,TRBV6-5,CASSYEGRILYF,TGTGCCAGCAGTTACGAGGGTAGAATATTGTATTTT
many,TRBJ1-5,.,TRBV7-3,CASSLWANSNQPQHF,TGTGCCAGCAGCTTATGGGCAAATAGCAATCAGCCCCAGCATTTT
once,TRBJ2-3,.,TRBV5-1,CASSSRSRTDTQYF,TGCGCCAGCAGCTCGCGATCCCGCACAGATACGCAGTATTTT
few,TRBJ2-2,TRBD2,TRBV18,CASSPRSLAGNTGELFF,TGTGCCAGCTCACCACGGAGCCTAGCGGGGAACACCGGGGAGCTGTTTTTT
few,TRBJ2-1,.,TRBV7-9,CASSLLPRVNEQFF,TGTGCCAGCAGCTTACTTCCCAGGGTAAATGAGCAGTTCTTC
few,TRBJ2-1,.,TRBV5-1,CASSLVLARVDEQFF,TGCGCCAGCAGCTTGGTTCTAGCGAGGGTCGATGAGCAGTTCTTC
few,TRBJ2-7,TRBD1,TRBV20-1,CSASPSGGAYEQYF,TGCAGTGCTAGTCCCTCAGGGGGAGCCTACGAGCAGTACTTC
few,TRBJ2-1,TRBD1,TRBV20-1,CSARGQGLRNEQFF,TGCAGTGCGAGGGGACAGGGATTGAGGAATGAGCAGTTCTTC
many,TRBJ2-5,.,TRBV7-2,CASSPGRQETQYF,TGTGCCAGCAGCCCGGGCCGGCAAGAGACCCAGTACTTC
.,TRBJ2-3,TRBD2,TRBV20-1,CSALTSGDTQYF,TGCAGTGCTTTGACTAGCGGAGATACGCAGTATTTT
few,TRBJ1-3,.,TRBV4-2,CASSQSTGFGNTIYF,TGTGCCAGCAGCCAGTCCACGGGATTCGGAAACACCATATATTTT
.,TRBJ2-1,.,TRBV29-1,CSVEDHGVYGEQFF,TGCAGCGTTGAAGATCACGGGGTATACGGTGAGCAGTTCTTC
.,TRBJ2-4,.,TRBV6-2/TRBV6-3,CASSYAGIAKNIQYF,TGTGCCAGCAGTTACGCGGGGATAGCCAAAAACATTCAGTACTTC
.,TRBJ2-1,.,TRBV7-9,CASNEEWGSYNEQFF,TGTGCCAGCAACGAGGAGTGGGGATCCTACAATGAGCAGTTCTTC
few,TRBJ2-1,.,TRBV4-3,CASSQLSGDEQFF,TGCGCCAGCAGCCAACTCTCTGGCGATGAGCAGTTCTTC
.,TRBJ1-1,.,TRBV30,CAWRLGGASNTEAFF,TGTGCCTGGAGGCTGGGGGGGGCAAGTAACACTGAAGCTTTCTTT
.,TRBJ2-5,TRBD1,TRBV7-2,CASSSGQGVGETQYF,TGTGCCAGCAGCTCCGGACAGGGTGTGGGGGAGACCCAGTACTTC
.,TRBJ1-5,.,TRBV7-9,CASSLGGGQPQHF,TGTGCCAGCAGCTTAGGGGGAGGTCAGCCCCAGCATTTT
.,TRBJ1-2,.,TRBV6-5,CASRGTEYYGYTF,TGTGCCAGCAGGGGGACGGAGTACTATGGCTACACCTTC
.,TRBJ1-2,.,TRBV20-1,CSATSGGVHGYTF,TGCAGTGCTACCTCGGGTGGGGTTCATGGCTACACCTTC
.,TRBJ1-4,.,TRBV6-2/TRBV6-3,CASSYERQVNEKLFF,TGTGCCAGCAGTTATGAACGCCAGGTGAATGAAAAACTGTTTTTT
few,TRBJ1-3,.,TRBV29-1,CTRCGGSGNTIYF,TGCACCCGTTGTGGGGGTTCTGGAAACACCATATATTTT
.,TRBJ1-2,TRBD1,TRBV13,CASSPGQGRYGYTF,TGTGCCAGCAGCCCAGGACAGGGGAGATATGGCTACACCTTC
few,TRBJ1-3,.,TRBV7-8,CASSPSRAGNTIYF,TGTGCCAGCAGCCCGTCGAGGGCCGGAAACACCATATATTTT
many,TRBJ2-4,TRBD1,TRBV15,CATSRDRSDIQYF,TGTGCCACCAGCAGGGACAGGTCTGACATTCAGTACTTC
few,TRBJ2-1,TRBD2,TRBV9,CASSVGGTSGNEQFF,TGTGCCAGCAGCGTAGGCGGGACTAGCGGGAATGAGCAGTTCTTC
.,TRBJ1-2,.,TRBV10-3,CATSPDNYGYTF,TGTGCCACCTCCCCCGATAACTATGGCTACACCTTC
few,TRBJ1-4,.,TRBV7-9,CASRQGGLKLFF,TGTGCCAGCAGACAGGGAGGTTTAAAACTGTTTTTT
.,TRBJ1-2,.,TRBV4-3,CASSQVGSNYGYTF,TGCGCCAGCAGCCAAGTAGGGAGTAACTATGGCTACACCTTC
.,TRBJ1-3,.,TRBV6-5,CATRYSGGNTIYF,TGTGCCACCCGGTATAGTGGGGGAAACACCATATATTTT
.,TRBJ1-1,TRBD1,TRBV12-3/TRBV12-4,CASSLSQGADRAFF,TGTGCCAGCAGTTTGTCACAGGGGGCTGATAGGGCTTTCTTT
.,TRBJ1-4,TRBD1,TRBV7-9,CASSLASTGGAEKLFF,TGTGCCAGCAGCTTAGCATCGACAGGGGGAGCGGAAAAACTGTTTTTT
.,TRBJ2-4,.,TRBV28,CASSPGPKNIQYF,TGTGCCAGCTCCCCAGGGCCCAAAAACATTCAGTACTTC
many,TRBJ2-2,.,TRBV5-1,CASSFPTSGHHNTGELFF,TGCGCCAGCAGCTTTCCCACTTCGGGACACCATAACACCGGGGAGCTGTTTTTT
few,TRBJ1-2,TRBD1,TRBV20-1,CSSGNRGWDGYTF,TGCAGCTCCGGCAACAGGGGTTGGGATGGCTACACCTTC
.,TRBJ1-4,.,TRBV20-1,CSAPDRPTNEKLFF,TGCAGTGCTCCGGACAGACCAACTAATGAAAAACTGTTTTTT
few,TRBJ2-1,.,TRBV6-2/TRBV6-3,CASSSPGRGVNEQFF,TGTGCCAGCAGCTCACCGGGAAGGGGGGTAAATGAGCAGTTCTTC
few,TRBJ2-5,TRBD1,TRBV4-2,CASSQFQGALQETQYF,TGTGCCAGCAGCCAATTCCAGGGGGCACTCCAAGAGACCCAGTACTTC
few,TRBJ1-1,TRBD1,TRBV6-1,CASRQGDTEAFF,TGTGCCAGCCGACAGGGGGACACTGAAGCTTTCTTT
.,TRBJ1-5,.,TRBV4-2,CASSEGINQPQHF,TGTGCCAGCTCGGAGGGGATCAATCAGCCCCAGCATTTT
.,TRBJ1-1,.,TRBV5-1,CASSPRTGGNTEAFF,TGCGCCAGCAGCCCCAGGACGGGAGGGAACACTGAAGCTTTCTTT
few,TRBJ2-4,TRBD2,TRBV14,CASSQLSGGADIQYF,TGTGCCAGCAGCCAACTGTCCGGGGGGGCCGACATTCAGTACTTC